This is a list of T cell receptor beta chains from one sample in a study of graft-versus-host responses after intestinal transplantation. The antigens these receptors bind are not known. This table comes from immunoSEQ multiplex PCR, and its TCRdb copy is limited to in-frame clones, with some not included. The sample records around 130,000 clones, around nine tenths being singletons. Specimen: unstimulated CD4+ T cells sorted from spleen or lymph node cells, collected before intestinal transplant. Receptor source: a human donor who received an intestinal transplant. CDR3s include the opening cysteine and the closing phenylalanine or tryptophan. A D gene is named only where the DNA matches it firmly. Where a row states a size, it is once, few, many or the class of an expanded clone; other rows omit it.

abundance: NA; d_gene: NA; v_gene: TRBV19; j_gene: TRBJ2-4; CDR3aa: CASSIEIAKNIQYF; CDR3nt: TGTGCCAGTAGTATAGAGATAGCCAAAAACATTCAGTACTTC
abundance: NA; d_gene: TRBD2; v_gene: TRBV23-1; j_gene: TRBJ2-5; CDR3aa: CASSGRSGGAETQYF; CDR3nt: TGCGCCAGCAGTGGCAGGAGCGGGGGGGCTGAGACCCAGTACTTC
abundance: NA; d_gene: NA; v_gene: TRBV6-5; j_gene: TRBJ2-6; CDR3aa: CASSRDPGANVLTF; CDR3nt: TGTGCCAGCAGTCGGGATCCTGGGGCCAACGTCCTGACTTTC
abundance: NA; d_gene: NA; v_gene: TRBV9; j_gene: TRBJ1-5; CDR3aa: CASSVEGYSNQPQHF; CDR3nt: TGTGCCAGCAGCGTAGAGGGGTATAGCAATCAGCCCCAGCATTTT
abundance: NA; d_gene: NA; v_gene: TRBV4-1; j_gene: TRBJ1-2; CDR3aa: CASSQAGPNIGGYTF; CDR3nt: TGCGCCAGCAGCCAAGCGGGACCCAATATCGGTGGCTACACCTTC
abundance: once; d_gene: NA; v_gene: TRBV7-9; j_gene: TRBJ1-5; CDR3aa: CASTSSPGQPQHF; CDR3nt: TGTGCCAGCACCTCCAGTCCGGGTCAGCCCCAGCATTTT
abundance: NA; d_gene: NA; v_gene: TRBV19; j_gene: TRBJ1-2; CDR3aa: CASSRNRRGYTF; CDR3nt: TGTGCCAGTAGCCGAAACCGGCGGGGCTACACCTTC
abundance: NA; d_gene: TRBD1; v_gene: TRBV5-1; j_gene: TRBJ1-2; CDR3aa: CASSPSDNRGIYGYTF; CDR3nt: TGCGCCAGCAGTCCAAGCGACAACAGGGGAATCTATGGCTACACCTTC
abundance: NA; d_gene: NA; v_gene: TRBV5-1; j_gene: TRBJ1-6; CDR3aa: CASSLPPSALHF; CDR3nt: TGCGCCAGCAGCTTGCCCCCTTCGGCCCTCCACTTT
abundance: NA; d_gene: NA; v_gene: TRBV7-2; j_gene: TRBJ1-1; CDR3aa: CASSLQGRGAEAFF; CDR3nt: TGTGCCAGCAGCCTTCAGGGGAGAGGCGCTGAAGCTTTCTTT
abundance: NA; d_gene: NA; v_gene: TRBV5-1; j_gene: TRBJ1-1; CDR3aa: CASSPGFSPGDTEAFF; CDR3nt: TGCGCCAGCAGCCCTGGGTTCTCCCCCGGGGACACTGAAGCTTTCTTT
abundance: few; d_gene: NA; v_gene: TRBV5-6; j_gene: TRBJ1-2; CDR3aa: CASSLVNQGYGYTF; CDR3nt: TGTGCCAGCAGCTTGGTAAATCAAGGCTATGGCTACACCTTC
abundance: NA; d_gene: NA; v_gene: TRBV7-9; j_gene: TRBJ1-1; CDR3aa: CASRQEQISTEAFF; CDR3nt: TGTGCCAGCAGACAAGAACAAATTTCCACTGAAGCTTTCTTT
abundance: NA; d_gene: NA; v_gene: TRBV30; j_gene: TRBJ1-2; CDR3aa: CACGRDTHYGYTF; CDR3nt: TGTGCCTGTGGCCGGGACACCCACTATGGCTACACCTTC
abundance: NA; d_gene: NA; v_gene: TRBV5-1; j_gene: TRBJ2-7; CDR3aa: CASSLSGANSYEQYF; CDR3nt: TGCGCCAGCAGCTTGAGTGGGGCCAACTCCTACGAGCAGTACTTC
abundance: NA; d_gene: NA; v_gene: TRBV5-1; j_gene: TRBJ2-7; CDR3aa: CASSSPPGSYEQYF; CDR3nt: TGCGCCAGCAGCTCGCCGCCAGGCTCCTACGAGCAGTACTTC
abundance: once; d_gene: NA; v_gene: TRBV5-6; j_gene: TRBJ2-1; CDR3aa: CASSWGLRRDNEQFF; CDR3nt: TGTGCCAGCAGCTGGGGCTTACGGCGGGACAATGAGCAGTTCTTC
abundance: once; d_gene: TRBD1; v_gene: TRBV6-1; j_gene: TRBJ1-2; CDR3aa: CASRRPGQGHGYTF; CDR3nt: TGTGCCAGCAGGAGACCGGGACAGGGCCATGGCTACACCTTC
abundance: NA; d_gene: NA; v_gene: TRBV6-5; j_gene: TRBJ2-6; CDR3aa: CASRDSGANVLTF; CDR3nt: TGTGCCAGCCGAGACTCTGGGGCCAACGTCCTGACTTTC
abundance: NA; d_gene: NA; v_gene: TRBV5-4; j_gene: TRBJ1-2; CDR3aa: CASSGKEELNGYTF; CDR3nt: TGTGCCAGCAGCGGCAAAGAGGAGTTGAATGGCTACACCTTC
abundance: NA; d_gene: NA; v_gene: TRBV2; j_gene: TRBJ1-4; CDR3aa: CASSWVGPTATNEKLFF; CDR3nt: TGTGCCAGCAGTTGGGTTGGGCCAACTGCAACTAATGAAAAACTGTTTTTT
abundance: NA; d_gene: NA; v_gene: TRBV7-8; j_gene: TRBJ1-1; CDR3aa: CASTPWGGDTEAFF; CDR3nt: TGTGCCAGCACTCCCTGGGGGGGAGACACTGAAGCTTTCTTT
abundance: NA; d_gene: NA; v_gene: TRBV4-1; j_gene: TRBJ1-2; CDR3aa: CASSQDFGSTGSYGYTF; CDR3nt: TGCGCCAGCAGCCAAGATTTTGGCTCCACCGGATCCTATGGCTACACCTTC
abundance: NA; d_gene: NA; v_gene: TRBV11-3; j_gene: TRBJ2-2; CDR3aa: CASSFGGFHTGELFF; CDR3nt: TGTGCCAGCAGCTTCGGGGGTTTCCACACCGGGGAGCTGTTTTTT
abundance: NA; d_gene: NA; v_gene: TRBV7-9; j_gene: TRBJ2-3; CDR3aa: CASSLWTATDTQYF; CDR3nt: TGTGCCAGCAGCTTATGGACAGCCACAGATACGCAGTATTTT
abundance: NA; d_gene: NA; v_gene: TRBV9; j_gene: TRBJ1-1; CDR3aa: CASSVDPMEVNTEAFF; CDR3nt: TGTGCCAGCAGCGTAGATCCCATGGAGGTGAACACTGAAGCTTTCTTT
abundance: NA; d_gene: TRBD1; v_gene: TRBV18; j_gene: TRBJ1-5; CDR3aa: CASSPRQGRGNQPQHF; CDR3nt: TGTGCCAGCTCACCCAGACAGGGCAGGGGCAATCAGCCCCAGCATTTT
abundance: NA; d_gene: NA; v_gene: TRBV5-6; j_gene: TRBJ1-1; CDR3aa: CASSLYGGEAFF; CDR3nt: TGTGCCAGCAGCTTGTACGGGGGAGAAGCTTTCTTT
abundance: NA; d_gene: NA; v_gene: TRBV7-2; j_gene: TRBJ1-2; CDR3aa: CASSLQGHYGYTF; CDR3nt: TGTGCCAGCAGCTTACAGGGTCACTATGGCTACACCTTC
abundance: NA; d_gene: NA; v_gene: TRBV15; j_gene: TRBJ2-3; CDR3aa: CATSRGDPADTQYF; CDR3nt: TGTGCCACCAGCAGAGGGGATCCCGCAGATACGCAGTATTTT
abundance: few; d_gene: TRBD1; v_gene: TRBV5-1; j_gene: TRBJ1-6; CDR3aa: CASGRGQGYALHF; CDR3nt: TGCGCCAGCGGCCGCGGACAGGGTTACGCCCTCCACTTT
abundance: NA; d_gene: NA; v_gene: TRBV7-9; j_gene: TRBJ2-3; CDR3aa: CASSLLGSGDTQYF; CDR3nt: TGTGCCAGCAGCTTACTAGGGTCAGGGGATACGCAGTATTTT
abundance: NA; d_gene: NA; v_gene: TRBV5-1; j_gene: TRBJ1-2; CDR3aa: CASSLGQGDYGYTF; CDR3nt: TGCGCCAGCAGCTTGGGGCAGGGTGACTATGGCTACACCTTC
abundance: NA; d_gene: NA; v_gene: TRBV7-2; j_gene: TRBJ1-1; CDR3aa: CASSFAQGTEAFF; CDR3nt: TGTGCCAGCAGCTTCGCCCAGGGCACTGAAGCTTTCTTT